The entry that follows covers one TCR beta chain sequence. As yet, its antigen is unknown. The source of the sample is a study of T cell responses to AZD1222 COVID-19 vaccine. The study, taken as a whole, reports: Spike was spanned by vaccine-associated CD4 TCRs, with dominance at 160-218 and 743-854. Donors were mostly white British, more females; clonal diversity possibly underestimated.

Data came from immunoSEQ multiplex PCR; TCRdb stores just in-frame clones and leaves some out. This sample has 110,000 to 150,000 clones, with under 95% found just once. This sequence originates from an adult in good health. Sequences were derived from peripheral blood, sampled on day 0 of AZD1222 vaccination.

CDR3 sequence: CASGLDRDANYGYTF. CDR3 DNA sequence: TGTGCTAGTGGTTTGGACAGGGACGCTAACTATGGCTACACCTTC. This chain uses TRBV12-5 with TRBJ1-2, with D tentatively TRBD1 (6 bases). CDR3 length: 15 amino acids. V was pared by 1 base and J by 0 bases, with 9 bases between. CDR1 LGHNT and CDR2 FRNRAP come from the germline V gene. Complete variable domain (other parts from reference TRBV12-5 and TRBJ1-2): DARVTQTPRHKVTEMGQEVTMRCQPILGHNTVFWYRQTMMQGLELLAYFRNRAPLDDSGMPKDRFSAEMPDATLATLKIQPSEPRDSAVYFCASGLDRDANYGYTFGSGTRLTVV.